Shown below are 28 T cell receptor beta chains from a single sample sequenced in a study of chemoradiotherapy in HPV16-positive cancers. Profiling relied on immunoSEQ multiplex PCR, and the TCRdb table lists in-frame clones only, not all of them. The table records fewer than 25,000 clones, roughly 92% of them present only once. Source: blood, taken from a patient who underwent chemoradiotherapy. The receptor set was obtained from a human donor with HPV-associated anogenital cancer.

The rearrangement links TRBV10-3 to TRBJ2-5, with TRBD2 matching 8 bases. Germline values: CDR1 ENHRY, CDR2 SYGVKD. Trimming cost V 2 bases and J 0 bases; bases outside gene matches: 2. CDR3 length: 15 residues. Here the CDR3 DNA reads TGTGCCATCAGTGAGGTAGCGGGGCACCAAGAGACCCAGTACTTC. The encoded protein is CAISEVAGHQETQYF.

The CDR3 nucleotides are TGTGCCAGCAGTTTATCGACCGGGACAGACTCCTACGAGCAGTACTTC. Its translation is CASSLSTGTDSYEQYF. The chain carries TRBV27 and TRBJ2-7, with 7 positions matching TRBD1. Germline V gene sequence: CDR1 MNHEY, CDR2 SMNVEV (reference sequence). V gave up 0 bases and J gave up 0 bases; unmatched junction bases: 5. The length of the CDR3 is 16 residues.

This sequence joins TRBV9 and TRBJ2-2, with 9 nucleotides matching TRBD1. The CDR3 is made up of 15 amino acids. Germline CDR1 reads SGDLS; CDR2 reads YYNGEE. V lost 4 bases, J lost 4 bases, and 5 bases stayed unmatched. The CDR3 coding sequence is TGTGCCAGCAGCACTGGACAGGGGTCCACCGGGGAGCTGTTTTTT. It is translated as CASSTGQGSTGELFF.

This chain uses TRBV5-4 with TRBJ1-6, with D perhaps matching TRBD1 (6 bases). The CDR3 totals 14 residues. The germline gives CDR1 SGHNT, CDR2 YYREEE (reference sequence). The V end was cut by 1 base, the J end by 10 bases, with 12 bases between. The CDR3 here is CASSLPGVESPLHF. The CDR3, as DNA: TGTGCCAGCAGCTTGCCAGGGGTGGAGTCACCCCTCCACTTT.

The rearrangement joins TRBV2 to TRBJ1-1; possible D gene TRBD1, 5 bases. The CDR3 has 14 residues. V gave up 3 bases and J gave up 2 bases, with 10 bases separating them. Germline V gene data show CDR1 as SNHLY and CDR2 as FYNNEI. This chain's CDR3 is CASSDETDNTEAFF. The CDR3 DNA reads TGTGCCAGCAGTGACGAGACAGACAACACTGAAGCTTTCTTT.

The J gene is TRBJ1-2, the V gene TRBV5-8, with D unresolved. The length of the CDR3 is 13 residues. V lost 4 bases and J lost 8, with 15 bases in between. Germline CDR1 reads SGHTS; CDR2 reads YDEGEE. The CDR3 sequence is CASSRGSARGYTF. For the CDR3, the DNA is TGTGCCAGCAGCCGGGGATCTGCTAGGGGCTACACCTTC.

This chain connects TRBV11-2 to TRBJ2-1; 8 positions match TRBD2. The CDR3 contains 14 residues. The V and J ends lost 8 bases and 9 bases, in that order; junction bases with no gene match: 12. Germline V gene data show CDR1 as SGHAT and CDR2 as FQNNGV. The chain's CDR3 is CASEGQPGLGEQFF. CDR3 nucleotides: TGTGCCAGCGAGGGGCAGCCGGGACTAGGTGAGCAGTTCTTC. The full variable domain, completed using reference TRBV11-2 and TRBJ2-1, is EAGVAQSPRYKIIEKRQSVAFWCNPISGHATLYWYQQILGQGPKLLIQFQNNGVVDDSQLPKDRFSAERLKGVDSTLKIQPAKLEDSAVYLCASEGQPGLGEQFFGPGTRLTVL.

V usage is TRBV6-6 and J usage is TRBJ2-3, with 10 nucleotides matching TRBD1. CDR1 MNHNY and CDR2 SVGAGI come from the germline V gene (reference sequence). J gave up 4 bases and V 6 bases, and 10 bases lay outside the gene matches. This CDR3 spans 16 amino acids. CDR3 nucleotide sequence: TGTGCCAGCAGCAACACGGGACAGGGGTCTTCAGATACGCAGTATTTT. Translated: CASSNTGQGSSDTQYF.

This chain joins TRBV6-4 and TRBJ2-2; 7 bases fit TRBD1. V was clipped by 2 bases and J by 5 bases; unmatched bases: 5. This CDR3 spans 15 amino acids. Germline CDR1 and CDR2: MRHNA and SNTAGT. The CDR3 protein is CASSDRGLSTGELFF. The CDR3, as DNA: TGTGCCAGCAGTGACAGGGGGCTGAGTACCGGGGAGCTGTTTTTT.

The chain uses TRBV28 and TRBJ1-5, with 7 bases identical to TRBD1. Per germline, CDR1 MDHEN and CDR2 SYDVKM. V lost 4 bases to trimming and J lost 0 bases; unmatched junction nucleotides: 6. The CDR3 loop spans 16 amino acids. CDR3 loop: CASSYFRGYSNQPQHF. DNA for the CDR3: TGTGCCAGCAGTTACTTCAGGGGGTATAGCAATCAGCCCCAGCATTTT.

J is TRBJ1-6 and V is TRBV27, with a possible D match to TRBD1 (6 bases). The germline CDR1 and CDR2 sequences are MNHEY and SMNVEV (reference sequence). The CDR3 contains 16 residues. V was cut by 6 bases and J by 6 bases, with 18 bases left in between. CDR3 protein: CASSDHLGASNSPLHF. CDR3 in DNA: TGTGCCAGCAGCGACCATCTGGGGGCTTCTAATTCACCCCTCCACTTT.

The chain couples TRBV5-1 to TRBJ2-3; 7 nucleotides agree with TRBD1. Germline V gene sequence: CDR1 SGHRS, CDR2 YFSETQ. CDR3 size: 15 residues. The V gene end was trimmed by 2 bases and the J gene end by 6 bases; junction bases not matched to a gene: 9. The CDR3 sequence: CASSLQGMVFDTQYF. As DNA, the CDR3 is TGCGCCAGCAGCTTACAGGGGATGGTTTTCGATACGCAGTATTTT.

The chain links TRBV5-6 to TRBJ2-7; 7 bases are a match to TRBD2. The CDR3 length is 13 residues. J was trimmed by 7 bases and V by 4 bases; bases with no gene match: 8. Germline V CDR1 and CDR2: SGHDT, YYEEEE. The CDR3 protein is CASSRGSGREQYF. CDR3 sequence (DNA): TGTGCCAGCAGCCGAGGGTCCGGGAGGGAGCAGTACTTC.

The chain uses TRBV5-5 and TRBJ2-7; 14 bases are shared with TRBD2. V was pared by 2 bases and J by 0 bases, with 10 bases of the junction left unmatched. Germline V CDR1 and CDR2: SGHKS, YYEKEE (reference sequence). CDR3 length: 19 residues. CDR3 protein: CASSFPPGLAGVSSYEQYF. CDR3 coding DNA: TGTGCCAGCAGCTTCCCCCCGGGACTAGCGGGAGTTAGCTCCTACGAGCAGTACTTC.

The rearrangement uses TRBV4-3 and TRBJ2-3; D unclear. Deletions cut 0 bases from V and 2 bases from J, with 9 bases between. Germline CDR1 is LGHNA and CDR2 is YSLEER. The CDR3 totals 15 residues. CDR3 amino acids: CASSQEGKPTDTQYF. CDR3 coding DNA: TGCGCCAGCAGCCAAGAGGGCAAGCCCACAGATACGCAGTATTTT.

This chain joins TRBV5-1 and TRBJ2-5; 15 nucleotides agree with TRBD2. CDR1 and CDR2 (germline): SGHRS, YFSETQ. This CDR3 contains 18 residues. V shed 4 bases and J 6 bases; nucleotides not matched to a gene: 13. The chain's CDR3 is CASSRTGLAGGQTKTQYF. The DNA for the CDR3 is TGCGCCAGCAGCCGGACGGGACTAGCGGGAGGTCAAACGAAGACCCAGTACTTC.

The chain combines TRBV2 with TRBJ2-7; TRBD1 might be the D (6 bases). CDR3 size: 14 residues. The ends were cut back, 5 bases at V and 2 bases at J, with 13 bases in the middle. Germline V CDR1 and CDR2: SNHLY, FYNNEI. CDR3 sequence (DNA): TGTGCCAGCAGTACGGACAGAGCTACCTACGAGCAGTACTTC. Translation: CASSTDRATYEQYF.

This chain uses TRBV2 with TRBJ2-4, with TRBD1 matching 7 bases. The CDR3 is 14 amino acids. The trim removed 4 bases at V and 1 base at J, leaving 1 base unmatched. CDR1 is SNHLY, CDR2 FYNNEI, per germline. Written as DNA, the CDR3 is TGTGCCAGCAGTGTGGACAGGGCCAAAAACATTCAGTACTTC. Translating gives CASSVDRAKNIQYF. Based on the CDR3 plus reference TRBV2 and TRBJ2-4, the full variable domain is EPEVTQTPSHQVTQMGQEVILRCVPISNHLYFYWYRQILGQKVEFLVSFYNNEISEKSEIFDDQFSVERPDGSNFTLKIRSTKLEDSAMYFCASSVDRAKNIQYFGAGTRLSVL.

J is TRBJ2-1 and V is TRBV7-9, with D possibly TRBD1 on 5 matching bases. Between the trimmed V and J ends, which lost 2 bases and 12 bases, there was a span of 11 bases. The CDR3 is made up of 12 amino acids. CDR1 SEHNR and CDR2 FQNEAQ come from the germline V gene (reference sequence). CDR3 sequence: CASSLSQGGQFF. CDR3 DNA sequence: TGTGCCAGCAGCTTAAGTCAGGGTGGGCAGTTCTTC.

This clone has just one count. The chain is built from TRBV2 and TRBJ2-2, with 10 bases matching TRBD1. V dropped 8 bases and J dropped 6; count of bases not matched to a gene: 0. In germline, CDR1 is SNHLY, CDR2 FYNNEI. The CDR3 length is 12 residues. Written as DNA, the CDR3 is TGTGCCAGCGACAGGGGGCCCGGGGAGCTGTTTTTT. Translated, it gives CASDRGPGELFF.

The gene calls are TRBV6-1 and TRBJ2-7; D gene uncertain. Per the germline V gene, CDR1 is MNHNS and CDR2 is SASEGT. The CDR3 loop spans 10 amino acids. Trimming shortened V by 6 bases and J by 4 bases, and 4 bases separated the two germline ends. As DNA, the CDR3 is TGTGCCAGCAGGTCGTACGAGCAGTACTTC. It codes for CASRSYEQYF.

V gene TRBV9 combines with J gene TRBJ2-1, with D perhaps TRBD2 (6 bases). This CDR3 contains 17 residues. Germline assignment: CDR1 SGDLS and CDR2 YYNGEE. Trimming removed 0 bases from V and 6 bases from J, with 19 bases in between. CDR3 protein: CASSVATLVASANEQFF. CDR3 sequence (DNA): TGTGCCAGCAGCGTAGCTACCCTTGTGGCTAGCGCCAATGAGCAGTTCTTC.

The chain combines TRBV18 with TRBJ1-2; tentatively, D is TRBD1 (6 bases). The CDR3 sequence is 16 residues long. Germline V gives CDR1 KGHSH, CDR2 LQKENI. V lost 3 bases to trimming and J lost 4 bases, with 18 bases between them. For the CDR3, the DNA is TGTGCCAGCTCACCTCCGGGACAACTAGAATCCTATGGCTACACCTTC. Its protein is CASSPPGQLESYGYTF.

This clone was picked up a small number of times. The chain couples TRBV7-2 to TRBJ2-3, with TRBD2 matching over 8 bases. This CDR3 region has 15 residues. J lost 1 base, V lost 5 bases, and 5 bases had no gene match. Germline CDR1 SGHTA, CDR2 FQGNSA. The CDR3: CASSAGGGRTDTQYF. For the CDR3, the DNA is TGTGCCAGCAGCGCGGGGGGCGGCCGCACAGATACGCAGTATTTT. Drawing the rest from reference TRBV7-2 and TRBJ2-3, the complete variable domain is GAGVSQSPSNKVTEKGKDVELRCDPISGHTALYWYRQSLGQGLEFLIYFQGNSAPDKSGLPSDRFSAERTGGSVSTLTIQRTQQEDSAVYLCASSAGGGRTDTQYFGPGTRLTVL.

This clone was seen more than once but under ten times. This chain links TRBV19 with TRBJ2-1; possible D gene TRBD1, 6 bases. Germline-derived CDR1 and CDR2 are LNHDA and SQIVND (reference sequence). Between the trimmed V and J ends, which lost 4 bases and 10 bases, there was a span of 11 bases. The CDR3 covers 12 residues. The CDR3 region is CASSNGQWEQFF. DNA for the CDR3: TGTGCCAGTAGTAACGGACAGTGGGAGCAGTTCTTC.

The rearrangement uses TRBV7-9 and TRBJ1-2, with D possibly being TRBD1 (5 bases). Between the trimmed V and J ends, which lost 6 bases and 7 bases, there was a span of 15 bases. This CDR3 is 13 amino acids long. Germline V gene lookup returns CDR1 SEHNR and CDR2 FQNEAQ (reference sequence). The DNA for the CDR3 is TGTGCCAGCAGTGATCAGCCAGGGTTTGGCTACACCTTC. Amino acids: CASSDQPGFGYTF.

This chain's CDR3 is CSVLGAGDYGYTF. CDR3 sequence (DNA): TGCAGCGTGCTTGGGGCCGGTGACTATGGCTACACCTTC. V and J are TRBV29-1 and TRBJ1-2, with D perhaps matching TRBD1 (5 bases). This CDR3 region has 13 residues. CDR1 is SQVTM, CDR2 ANQGSEA, per germline. V was pared by 6 bases and J by 3 bases, with 14 bases between.

The J gene is TRBJ2-7, the V gene TRBV7-9, with D perhaps matching TRBD1 (6 bases). The CDR3 length is 17 residues. Germline CDR1 SEHNR, CDR2 FQNEAQ (reference sequence). Trimming removed 1 base from V and 3 bases from J, with 19 bases in between. The CDR3 nucleotides read TGTGCCAGCAGCTTAGTTTCCACAGGGACGTACTACTACGAGCAGTACTTC. Translated, it gives CASSLVSTGTYYYEQYF.